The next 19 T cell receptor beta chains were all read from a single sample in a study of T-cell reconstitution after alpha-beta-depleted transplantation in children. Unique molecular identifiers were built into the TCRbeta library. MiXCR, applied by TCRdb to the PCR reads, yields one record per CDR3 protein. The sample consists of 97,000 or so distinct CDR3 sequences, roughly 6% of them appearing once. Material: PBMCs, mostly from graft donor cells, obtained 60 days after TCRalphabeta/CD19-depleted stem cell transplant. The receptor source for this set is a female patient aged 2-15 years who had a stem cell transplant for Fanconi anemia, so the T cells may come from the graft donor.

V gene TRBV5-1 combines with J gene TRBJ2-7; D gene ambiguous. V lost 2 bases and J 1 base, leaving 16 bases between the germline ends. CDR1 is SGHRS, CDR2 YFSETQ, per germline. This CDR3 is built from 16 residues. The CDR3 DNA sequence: TGCGCCAGCAGCTTAGCCCCGACGGGCCGGTCCTACGAGCAGTACTTC. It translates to CASSLAPTGRSYEQYF.

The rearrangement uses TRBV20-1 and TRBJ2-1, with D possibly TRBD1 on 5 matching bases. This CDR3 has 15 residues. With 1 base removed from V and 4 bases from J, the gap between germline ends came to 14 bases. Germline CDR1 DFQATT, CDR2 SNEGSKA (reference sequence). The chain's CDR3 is CSARVVQEDYNEQFF. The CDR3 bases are TGCAGTGCTAGAGTGGTACAGGAAGATTACAATGAGCAGTTCTTC.

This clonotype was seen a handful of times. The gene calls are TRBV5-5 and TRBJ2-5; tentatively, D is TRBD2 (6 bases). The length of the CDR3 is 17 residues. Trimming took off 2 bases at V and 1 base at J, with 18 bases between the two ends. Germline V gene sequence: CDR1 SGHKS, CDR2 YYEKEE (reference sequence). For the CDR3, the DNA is TGTGCCAGCAGCTTCATGGGACTTCCCAAGAGCCAAGAGACCCAGTACTTC. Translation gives CASSFMGLPKSQETQYF.

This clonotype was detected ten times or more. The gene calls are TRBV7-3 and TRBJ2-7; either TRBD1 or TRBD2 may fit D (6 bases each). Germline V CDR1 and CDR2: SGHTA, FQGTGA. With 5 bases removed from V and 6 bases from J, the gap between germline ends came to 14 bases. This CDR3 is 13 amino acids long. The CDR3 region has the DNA TGTGCCAGCAGCGCGTCGGGGGCTAGCGAGCAGTACTTC. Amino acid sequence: CASSASGASEQYF.

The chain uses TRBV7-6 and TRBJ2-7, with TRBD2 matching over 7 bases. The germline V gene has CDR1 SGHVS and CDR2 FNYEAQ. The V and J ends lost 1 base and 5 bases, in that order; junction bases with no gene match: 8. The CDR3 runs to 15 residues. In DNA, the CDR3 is TGTGCCAGCAGCTTAGTGGGCGGGAGAACCCACGAGCAGTACTTC. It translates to CASSLVGGRTHEQYF. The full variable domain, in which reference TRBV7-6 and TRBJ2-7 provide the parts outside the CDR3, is GAGVSQSPRYKVTKRGQDVALRCDPISGHVSLYWYRQALGQGPEFLTYFNYEAQQDKSGLPNDRFSAERPEGSISTLTIQRTEQRDSAMYRCASSLVGGRTHEQYFGPGTRLTVT.

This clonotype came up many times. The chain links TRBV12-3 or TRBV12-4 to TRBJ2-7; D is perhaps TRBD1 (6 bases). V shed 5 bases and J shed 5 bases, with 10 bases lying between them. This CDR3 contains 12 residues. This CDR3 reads CASSPQGNEQYF. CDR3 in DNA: TGTGCCAGCAGTCCACAGGGTAACGAGCAGTACTTC.

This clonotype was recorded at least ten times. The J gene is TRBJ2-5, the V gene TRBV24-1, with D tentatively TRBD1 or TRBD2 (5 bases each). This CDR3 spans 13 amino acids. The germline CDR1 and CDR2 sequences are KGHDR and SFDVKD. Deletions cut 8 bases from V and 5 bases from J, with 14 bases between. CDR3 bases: TGTGCCACCAACCGGGACCAGTGGGAGACCCAGTACTTC. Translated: CATNRDQWETQYF.

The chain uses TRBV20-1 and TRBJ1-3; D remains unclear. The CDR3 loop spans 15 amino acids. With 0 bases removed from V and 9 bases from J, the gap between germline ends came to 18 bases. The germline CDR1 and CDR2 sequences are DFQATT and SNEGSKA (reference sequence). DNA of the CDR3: TGCAGTGCTAGAGATGGGGTTGGAAATGGTGGCACCATATATTTT. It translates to CSARDGVGNGGTIYF.

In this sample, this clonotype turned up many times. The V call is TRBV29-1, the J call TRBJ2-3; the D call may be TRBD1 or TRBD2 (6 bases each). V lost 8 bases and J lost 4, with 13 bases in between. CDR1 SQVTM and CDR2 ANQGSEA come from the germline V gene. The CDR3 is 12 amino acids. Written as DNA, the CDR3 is TGCAGCCTAGACGGGGGCGCAGATACGCAGTATTTT. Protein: CSLDGGADTQYF.

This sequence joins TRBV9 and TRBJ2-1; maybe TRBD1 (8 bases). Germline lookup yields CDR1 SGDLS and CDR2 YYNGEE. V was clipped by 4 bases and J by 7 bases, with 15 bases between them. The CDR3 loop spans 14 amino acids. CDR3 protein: CASSPDREGNEQFF. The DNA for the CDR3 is TGTGCCAGCAGCCCGGACAGGGAGGGGAATGAGCAGTTCTTC.

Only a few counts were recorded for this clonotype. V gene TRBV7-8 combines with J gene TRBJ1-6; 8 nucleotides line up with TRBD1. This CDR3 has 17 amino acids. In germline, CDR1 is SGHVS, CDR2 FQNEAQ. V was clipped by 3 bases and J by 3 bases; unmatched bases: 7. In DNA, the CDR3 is TGTGCCAGCAGCTTGCGGACAGGGTTTTACTATAATTCACCCCTCCACTTT. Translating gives CASSLRTGFYYNSPLHF.

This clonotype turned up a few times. CDR3 in DNA: TGCGCCAGCAGTGAGTCAGGGGATGCGGCCTACGAGCAGTACTTC. This gives the protein CASSESGDAAYEQYF. The chain combines TRBV10-2 with TRBJ2-7, with a tentative D call TRBD1 (5 bases). Per the germline V gene, CDR1 is WSHSY and CDR2 is SAAADI. The CDR3 is 15 amino acids. V was pared by 0 bases and J by 2 bases, with 11 bases between.

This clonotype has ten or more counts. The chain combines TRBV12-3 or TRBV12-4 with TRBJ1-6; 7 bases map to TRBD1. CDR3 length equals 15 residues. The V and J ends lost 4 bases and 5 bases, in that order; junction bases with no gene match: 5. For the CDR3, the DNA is TGTGCCAGCAGTTCCCGGACAGGCCATAATTCACCCCTCCACTTT. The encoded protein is CASSSRTGHNSPLHF.

The CDR3 DNA reads TGCAGTGCTAGTGACAGTAGTGAAGATACGCAGTATTTT. It is translated as CSASDSSEDTQYF. The chain is built from TRBV20-1 and TRBJ2-3, with a possible D match to TRBD1 (5 bases). The V gene's germline CDR1 is DFQATT and CDR2 SNEGSKA (reference sequence). Trimming shortened V by 3 bases and J by 5 bases, and 12 bases separated the two germline ends. The CDR3 is 13 residues long.

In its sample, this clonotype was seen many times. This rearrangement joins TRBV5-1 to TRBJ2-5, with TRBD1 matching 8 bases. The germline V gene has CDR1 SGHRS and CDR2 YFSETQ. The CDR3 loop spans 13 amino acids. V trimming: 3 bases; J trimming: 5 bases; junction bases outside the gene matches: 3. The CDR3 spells CASSSGGFETQYF. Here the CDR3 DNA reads TGCGCCAGCAGCTCAGGGGGCTTCGAGACCCAGTACTTC.

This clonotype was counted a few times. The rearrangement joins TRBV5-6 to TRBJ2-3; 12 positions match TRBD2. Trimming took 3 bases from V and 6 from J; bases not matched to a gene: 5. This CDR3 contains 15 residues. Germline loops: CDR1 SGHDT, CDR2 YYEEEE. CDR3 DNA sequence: TGTGCCAGCAGCTCTAGCGGGGGGGCCCGTGATACGCAGTATTTT. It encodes CASSSSGGARDTQYF.

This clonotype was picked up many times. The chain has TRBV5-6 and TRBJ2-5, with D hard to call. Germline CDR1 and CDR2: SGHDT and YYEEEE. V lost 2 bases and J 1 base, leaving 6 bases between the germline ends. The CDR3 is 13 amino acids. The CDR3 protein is CASSFDFQETQYF. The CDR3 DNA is TGTGCCAGCAGCTTCGACTTCCAAGAGACCCAGTACTTC. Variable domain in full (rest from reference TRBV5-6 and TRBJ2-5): DAGVTQSPTHLIKTRGQQVTLRCSPKSGHDTVSWYQQALGQGPQFIFQYYEEEERQRGNFPDRFSGHQFPNYSSELNVNALLLGDSALYLCASSFDFQETQYFGPGTRLLVL.

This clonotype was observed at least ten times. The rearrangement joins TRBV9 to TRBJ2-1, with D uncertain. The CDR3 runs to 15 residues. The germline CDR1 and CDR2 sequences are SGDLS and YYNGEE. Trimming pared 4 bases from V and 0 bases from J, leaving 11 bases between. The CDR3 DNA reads TGTGCCAGCAGCCCCAGACTGAGCTCCTACAATGAGCAGTTCTTC. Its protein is CASSPRLSSYNEQFF.

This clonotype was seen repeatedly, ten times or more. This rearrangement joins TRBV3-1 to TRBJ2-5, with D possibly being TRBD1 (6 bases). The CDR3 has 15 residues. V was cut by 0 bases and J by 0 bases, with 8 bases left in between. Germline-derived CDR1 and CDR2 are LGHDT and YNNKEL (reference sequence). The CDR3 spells CASSQDTGYQETQYF. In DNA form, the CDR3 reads TGTGCCAGCAGCCAAGATACAGGGTACCAAGAGACCCAGTACTTC.